This paragraph reports one T cell receptor beta chain. Its target antigen remains unknown. Base qualities are not at hand, and no much larger clone is one base apart. In the paper's terms, the treatment or condition label means: approximately 18 received Ad26.COV2.S at low or high dose, single or two shots; 5 received placebo; per-sample allocation not given. Repertoires of vaccine and placebo recipients were sequenced from samples collected on day 63 after the first injection. Between 29 July and 7 August 2020, Cohort 1b enrolled approximately 26 adults aged 18-55 years at one site in Boston, USA. Ad26.COV2.S was a replication-incompetent adenovirus type 26 vector that expressed a prefusion-stabilized SARS-CoV-2 spike protein derived from the original Wuhan strain. The immunoSEQ Assay was the method used to sequence TCRbeta CDR3 regions. After extraction, genomic DNA underwent amplification by bias-controlled multiplex PCR, followed by high-throughput sequencing. The paper's data handling went like this. To quantify the absolute abundance of each unique TCRbeta CDR3 region, sequences were collapsed and filtered. T cell fraction was estimated by normalizing TCRbeta template counts to usable DNA, which was measured by amplifying reference genes present in all nucleated cells. Repertoire TCRs were annotated as SARS-CoV-2-specific by exact matching of V gene, CDR3 amino acid sequence and J gene to a known reactive TCR set. The reference SARS-CoV-2 TCR set was derived from MIRA and filtered for enrichment in COVID-19-positive ImmuneCODE repertoires, a step that removed public or cross-reactive TCRs. Using the MIRA antigens, annotated TCRs were further analysed by specific ORF or by position within an ORF. Breadth was defined as the number of annotated unique rearrangements divided by the total number of unique productive rearrangements, and depth was defined as the summed frequency of the annotated unique rearrangements. Two-sided Wilcoxon rank-sum tests were used to compare TCR breadth between groups. What TCRdb holds here is the immuneACCESS table cut down to in-frame rearrangements. Part of the clones is not present; checked against another copy, under half of the missing clones reflect an unresolved V gene, and the others are unexplained. That table supplies the V and J calls and clone size; D and trimming were determined from the DNA. The sample data list about 460,000 clones, and roughly 87% of these were observed just once. The ten most abundant clones make up about 1.7% of the sample.

The germline V gene gives CDR1 as SGHTA and CDR2 as FQGNSA. Including the terminal cysteine and phenylalanine, the CDR3 comprises 15 residues. The CDR3 DNA has 45 bases and is translated from base 1. V gives up 5 bases and J gives up 4 bases, and the segment between their germline ends measures 15 bases. This sample was taken from a study of Ad26.COV2.S vaccination and SARS-CoV-2 variants (dated by TCRdb to 2020 to 2022). Study-level background: Donors in the vaccine arm were drawn from COV1001, a phase I-IIa trial of Ad26.COV2.S in healthy adults that was multicentre, randomized, double-blind and placebo-controlled. TCRbeta repertoire sequencing was used to assess the specificity and breadth of SARS-CoV-2-reactive T cell receptors after Ad26.COV2.S vaccination. A total of approximately 30 samples were included in the TCR-sequenced set, comprising some 20 Ad26.COV2.S vaccine recipients, 5 placebo recipients and 8 SARS-CoV-2 convalescent individuals. Ad26.COV2.S was given intramuscularly at 5x10^10 or 1x10^11 viral particles, as a single shot or as two shots 56 days apart. Throughout the experiments and outcome assessment, investigators stayed blinded to trial group allocation. Participants in the trial were split at random into five groups of five each, receiving low-dose or high-dose Ad26.COV2.S once or twice, or else placebo on both occasions.

Beyond this particular receptor, the publication reports: Substantial breadth of spike-specific CD8+ and CD4+ T cell responses was reported after vaccination. Spike-specific TCR breadth was higher in Ad26.COV2.S recipients than in placebo recipients (P = 0.0014). Comparing responses between vaccine doses or regimens was not something the study was powered to do. According to the authors, total T cell responses may have been underestimated by the TCR breadth and depth analyses. Vaccine and placebo recipients had comparable non-spike TCR breadth, which fits with the vaccine containing only spike.

This sample comprised peripheral blood, obtained in a trial of Ad26.COV2.S vaccine versus placebo. The sequence derives from a person between 18 and 60 years old who received the Ad26.COV2.S COVID-19 vaccine or a placebo. The chain employs TRBV7-2 and TRBJ2-1, with an unclear D gene assignment. CDR3 protein: CASSPDPGGYNEQFF. The sequence in DNA is TGTGCCAGCAGCCCAGACCCAGGTGGGTACAATGAGCAGTTCTTC.